This TCR beta chain was recovered during a study of tumor and adjacent non-tumor tissue in lung cancer (dated by TCRdb to the late 2010s). Broadly, across the study: By cancer type, the cohort comprised around 11 adenocarcinoma patients, 2 squamous cell carcinoma patients and 1 small cell lung cancer patient. The approximately 15 patients were aged about 31 to 76 years, included roughly ten men and 5 women, and had TNM stage I to III disease. Sequencing generated a total of roughly 130 million productive TCRbeta reads, averaging approximately 3.8 million reads per sample. The study compared bulk TCRbeta repertoires between lung tumor tissue and matched distant non-tumor lung tissue from over 12 lung cancer patients. A few dozen paired specimens, one tumor and one normal lung sample per patient, were profiled by TCRbeta CDR3 sequencing.

Study-level results and caveats: Only 15 patients were included in the cohort, and the need for larger samples and more detailed clinical data was noted by the authors. Tumor tissue showed significantly greater TCR diversity (inverse Simpson) than normal lung tissue (approximately 400 vs 170, P = 0.0075, Mann-Whitney U test). Younger patients had significantly higher TCR diversity, and higher tumor TCR diversity was associated with shorter overall and disease-free survival. In normal lung, the top 100 clones accounted for a significantly larger cumulative share of the repertoire than in tumor tissue. Peripheral blood was not sequenced, so blood TCRbeta repertoires were not examined in the lung cancer patients of the study. Neither the sequencing platform nor unique molecular identifiers are named or mentioned anywhere in the methods.

Bulk unsorted tissue served as the source for RNA extraction, and RNA quality was assessed using a NanoDrop ND-1000 and an Agilent 2100. The donors were newly diagnosed lung cancer patients admitted for thoracic surgery in China from August to November 2014 who had not received prior chemotherapy. Patients with previous radiotherapy or chemotherapy, or with another concurrent cancer, were excluded from the study. Pieces of surgical tissue measuring about 1-2.1 cm3 were kept in RNAlater solution and stored at -80 degrees C until use. Its CDR3 holds 13 amino acids, cysteine through phenylalanine. Only the CDR3 region is kept as DNA, spanning 39 bases read in frame from base 1. To note about this clonotype: Its antigen is not yet known. An end of the junction does not agree with germline; a read error may underlie this.

The library was generated by multiplex PCR. The sequencer was an Illumina HiSeq 2500. TCRbeta libraries were built by three rounds of nested PCR using primers (Table S4), following protocols modified from ARM-PCR. PCR products of 200-500 bp were gel-excised and purified with the QIAquick gel extraction kit before sequencing. Per the authors' processing: Trimmomatic was used to clean the reads, FLASH was used to merge the reads into complete CDR3 sequences, and MiTCR was used to assign the reads to V(D)J germline segments. Clonal diversity was calculated as the inverse Simpson's index using VDJtools. In-frame sequences without a premature stop codon were defined as productive reads. Using fastp trimming at Q25 and MiXCR clonotype assembly, TCRdb reanalyzed the public sequencing data and kept in-frame beta chains. Every CDR3 protein is listed once, alongside the most common genes and DNA of its rows. TCRdb's processing, not the authors' own work, is the source of the V and J calls. In all, the sample holds approximately 120,000 distinct CDR3 sequences, and 55% to 75% of those were seen once. The ten top clones hold roughly 13% of the sample.

Sequencing input: lung tumor tissue. The sequence links TRBV12-3 or TRBV12-4 to TRBJ2-3; 11 bases in the junction line up with TRBD2. The clonotype was recovered from a man aged 30-40 years with non-small cell lung cancer. The bases read TGTGCCAGCCCACTAGCGGGGGTGGATACGAAGTATTTT. It encodes CASPLAGVDTKYF.